Below are 6 T cell receptor beta chains sequenced from a single sample in a study of T-cell reconstitution after alpha-beta-depleted transplantation in children (dated by TCRdb to 2015 to 2016). The meaning of the sample's treatment or condition label: allogeneic hematopoietic cell transplantation with graft depleted of TCRalphabeta T cells and CD19 B cells. Libraries came from PCR. The sequencer was an Illumina HiSeq 2500. To normalize quantification of the TCRbeta repertoire, the TCR libraries were built with molecular barcoding that relied on unique molecular identifiers. Starting from the raw public reads, TCRdb applied fastp trimming at Q25, assembled clones with MiXCR and retained in-frame beta chains. Rows matching on CDR3 protein sequence are summarized as one entry with the most common DNA and genes. The table for this sample lists fewer than 250,000 distinct CDR3 sequences; less than 9% of them were counted only once. Clones ranked in the top ten supply less than 8% of the sample.

This sample comprised PBMCs, mostly from graft donor cells, obtained 180 days after TCRalphabeta/CD19-depleted stem cell transplant. Receptors were obtained from a male patient under 18 who had a stem cell transplant for acute lymphoblastic leukemia, so the T cells may come from the graft donor.

At least ten counts were recorded for this clonotype. The rearrangement uses TRBV24-1 and TRBJ2-7; no clear D. Germline V lookup: CDR1 KGHDR, CDR2 SFDVKD. The germline V and J ends were trimmed by 7 bases and 3 bases, with 21 bases remaining between them. This CDR3 spans 16 amino acids. In nucleotides, the CDR3 is TGTGCCACCAGCTCTTTACAGTTCCCCCCCTTCTACGAGCAGTACTTC. Amino acids: CATSSLQFPPFYEQYF.

This clonotype was recorded many times. J is TRBJ1-1 and V is TRBV9, with TRBD1 identical over 7 bases. Trimming cost V 1 base and J 4 bases; bases outside gene matches: 7. The CDR3 loop spans 15 amino acids. Germline values: CDR1 SGDLS, CDR2 YYNGEE. CDR3 sequence reads: CASSVSTGVGTEAFF. The CDR3 coding sequence is TGTGCCAGCAGCGTATCAACAGGGGTGGGCACTGAAGCTTTCTTT. Full variable domain (missing parts from reference TRBV9 and TRBJ1-1): DSGVTQTPKHLITATGQRVTLRCSPRSGDLSVYWYQQSLDQGLQFLIQYYNGEERAKGNILERFSAQQFPDLHSELNLSSLELGDSALYFCASSVSTGVGTEAFFGQGTRLTVV.

This clonotype was picked up many times. The rearrangement joins TRBV28 to TRBJ1-2, with 8 bases identical to TRBD1. V was pared by 3 bases and J by 0 bases, with 6 bases of the junction left unmatched. The CDR3 length is 16 residues. CDR1 and CDR2 (germline): MDHEN, SYDVKM. This CDR3 is CASSLGQVGANYGYTF. The CDR3 nucleotides read TGTGCCAGCAGTTTGGGACAGGTGGGAGCTAACTATGGCTACACCTTC.

V is TRBV20-1 and J is TRBJ2-1; 7 bases are shared with TRBD2. This CDR3 is built from 14 residues. Looked up from germline, CDR1 is DFQATT and CDR2 is SNEGSKA (reference sequence). After removal of 6 bases from V and 7 bases from J, the junction contained 12 bases not matched to a gene. CDR3 coding DNA: TGCAGTGCCACACGGGAGAGTAGCGGGAATGAGCAGTTCTTC. Encoded protein: CSATRESSGNEQFF.

In its sample, this clonotype was seen many times. V and J are TRBV27 and TRBJ2-7; D may match TRBD1 or TRBD2 (6 bases each). The CDR3 is made up of 17 amino acids. V was trimmed by 3 bases and J by 2 bases, leaving 20 bases between them. The V gene's germline CDR1 is MNHEY and CDR2 SMNVEV (reference sequence). CDR3 in DNA: TGTGCCAGCAGTTTCTCCGGAGGGGGACACCATCCCTACGAGCAGTACTTC. The encoded protein is CASSFSGGGHHPYEQYF.

This clonotype came up many times. The gene calls are TRBV4-1 and TRBJ1-4; D is unresolved. This CDR3 has 17 amino acids. Germline-derived CDR1 and CDR2 are MGHRA and YSYEKL. Trimming cost V 1 base and J 0 bases, with 12 bases left between them. This CDR3 reads CASSQVRGRATNEKLFF. In DNA form, the CDR3 reads TGCGCCAGCAGCCAAGTTCGTGGACGGGCAACTAATGAAAAACTGTTTTTT.